One T cell receptor (beta chain) is described in this entry. Antigen specificity is unknown. With 6 bases removed from V and 2 bases from J, the gap between germline ends came to 17 bases. Per the germline V gene, CDR1 is MNHEY and CDR2 is SVGAGI. The CDR3 covers 15 residues. The assay was immunoSEQ multiplex PCR, and TCRdb's table has in-frame clones only and misses some. The top ten clones hold around 0.97% of a sample with roughly 180,000 clones, 85% to 95% of them seen once. This sample is part of a study of T cell responses to AZD1222 COVID-19 vaccine. Study results and caveats: The sample set comprised mostly white British donors with more females, and clonal diversity was possibly underestimated. The repertoires were collected only after the peak T cell response.

This TCR was sampled from an adult who received the MenACWY meningococcal vaccine as a control. The rearrangement joins TRBV6-5 to TRBJ2-7; D not certain. The input for sequencing was peripheral blood, taken 28 days after the second dose of the MenACWY control vaccine. In DNA, the CDR3 is TGTGCCAGCAGACCTTTTGCGGACCTCGCCTACGAGCAGTACTTC. It encodes CASRPFADLAYEQYF.